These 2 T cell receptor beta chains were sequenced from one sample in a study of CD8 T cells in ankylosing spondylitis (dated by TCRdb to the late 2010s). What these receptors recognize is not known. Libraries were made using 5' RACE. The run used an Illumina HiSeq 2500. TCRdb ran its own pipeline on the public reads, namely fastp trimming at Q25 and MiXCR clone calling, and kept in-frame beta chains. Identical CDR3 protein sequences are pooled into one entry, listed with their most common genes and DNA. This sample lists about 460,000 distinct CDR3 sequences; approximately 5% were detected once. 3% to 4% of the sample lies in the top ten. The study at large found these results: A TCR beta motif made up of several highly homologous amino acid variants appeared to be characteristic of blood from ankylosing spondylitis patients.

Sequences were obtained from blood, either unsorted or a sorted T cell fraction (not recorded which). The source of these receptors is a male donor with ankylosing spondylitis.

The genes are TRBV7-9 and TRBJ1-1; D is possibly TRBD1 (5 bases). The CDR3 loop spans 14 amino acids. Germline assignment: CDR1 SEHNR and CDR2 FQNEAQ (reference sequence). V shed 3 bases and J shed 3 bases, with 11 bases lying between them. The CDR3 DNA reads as TGTGCCAGCAGCTTTCAGGGTTCGGACACTGAAGCTTTCTTT. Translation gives CASSFQGSDTEAFF.

CDR3 sequence reads: CASSLFAGEQFF. The CDR3 nucleotides read TGTGCCAGCAGCTTATTTGCCGGTGAGCAGTTCTTC. This chain links TRBV7-9 with TRBJ2-1; D gene uncertain. The CDR3 is 12 residues long. Trimming removed 2 bases at V and 9 bases at J, with 8 bases between. CDR1 SEHNR and CDR2 FQNEAQ come from the germline V gene (reference sequence).